This TCR beta chain originates from a study of T cell responses to AZD1222 COVID-19 vaccine. Sequencing used immunoSEQ multiplex PCR; TCRdb keeps in-frame clones, though not all of them. The repertoire holds 150,000 to 200,000 clones, with about 86% as singletons. Germline V gene lookup returns CDR1 GTSNPN and CDR2 SVGIG (reference sequence). V shed 4 bases, J shed 2 bases, and the junction held 8 bases outside the gene matches. The CDR3 has 15 residues. The chain combines TRBV30 with TRBJ2-3; TRBD1 aligns across 8 bases. This TCR was sampled from an adult who received the AZD1222 COVID-19 vaccine. Material: peripheral blood, obtained 28 days after the second AZD1222 dose. The CDR3 region is CAWTIDRGFTDTQYF. CDR3 nucleotide sequence: TGTGCCTGGACAATCGACAGGGGATTCACAGATACGCAGTATTTT.